The 10 T cell receptor beta chains reported below all come from one sample, sequenced in a study of CD8 T cells in ankylosing spondylitis. These receptors have no identified antigens. Broader study findings: Characteristic of ankylosing spondylitis blood, it appeared, was a TCR beta motif comprising several highly homologous variants.

One entry per CDR3 protein results from TCRdb running MiXCR on the 5' RACE reads. This sample has approximately 520,000 distinct CDR3 sequences; about 5% occur once, and the top ten carry around 3.4%. The sample comprised blood, either unsorted or a sorted T cell fraction (not recorded which). The source of these receptors is a male donor with ankylosing spondylitis.

This clonotype was counted ten times or more. The CDR3 sequence is CASSHQGNTEAFF. For the CDR3, the DNA is TGCGCCAGCAGCCACCAGGGGAACACTGAAGCTTTCTTT. This chain uses TRBV4-3 with TRBJ1-1; tentative D call: TRBD1 (5 bases). The V and J ends lost 3 bases and 1 base respectively, with 6 bases between them. The CDR3 runs to 13 residues. The germline V gene has CDR1 LGHNA and CDR2 YSLEER.

The sample holds many counts of this clonotype. As DNA, the CDR3 is TGTGCCAGCAGCTTAGTTGGGACAGGGGGTATCGCCGGGGAGCTGTTTTTT. It is translated as CASSLVGTGGIAGELFF. The gene calls are TRBV7-6 and TRBJ2-2; 11 bases align to TRBD1. This CDR3 region has 17 residues. Germline loops: CDR1 SGHVS, CDR2 FNYEAQ. Losses at the gene ends were 1 base for V and 6 bases for J; bases not matched to a gene: 7.

This clonotype was detected ten times or more. The rearrangement links TRBV20-1 to TRBJ2-7; 9 bases are a match to TRBD2. V was clipped by 3 bases and J by 0 bases; unmatched bases: 3. The CDR3 consists of 14 residues. The germline V gene has CDR1 DFQATT and CDR2 SNEGSKA (reference sequence). The CDR3 nucleotides read TGCAGTGCTAGTAGCGGGAGTTACTCCTACGAGCAGTACTTC. It is translated as CSASSGSYSYEQYF.

This clonotype has a count of ten or more. This rearrangement joins TRBV20-1 to TRBJ1-1, with a tentative D call TRBD1 (6 bases). Per germline, CDR1 DFQATT and CDR2 SNEGSKA (reference sequence). Trimming shortened V by 3 bases and J by 7 bases, and 18 bases separated the two germline ends. The CDR3 has 14 amino acids. CDR3 DNA: TGCAGTGCTAGGGCCCAGCGGGGGGCGGGTGAAGCTTTCTTT. Translating gives CSARAQRGAGEAFF.

This clonotype showed up many times. The V gene is TRBV5-1, the J gene TRBJ1-1; D possibly corresponds to TRBD1 (5 bases). CDR3 length: 16 amino acids. V lost 0 bases to trimming and J lost 3 bases, with 15 bases between them. From germline, CDR1 is SGHRS and CDR2 YFSETQ. The CDR3 DNA is TGCGCCAGCAGCTTGGCCGGAACAGGACCTGACACTGAAGCTTTCTTT. Protein product: CASSLAGTGPDTEAFF.

This chain connects TRBV28 to TRBJ2-2, with D possibly TRBD2 on 6 matching bases. Germline V gene sequence: CDR1 MDHEN, CDR2 SYDVKM. This CDR3 has 13 amino acids. Trimming cost V 5 bases and J 5 bases, with 9 bases left between them. The CDR3 DNA is TGTGCCAGCAGTGGAGGGAGTACCGGGGAGCTGTTTTTT. Residues: CASSGGSTGELFF.

This clonotype has at least ten counts. This sequence joins TRBV6-1 and TRBJ2-2; D is perhaps TRBD2 (6 bases). The CDR3 loop spans 15 amino acids. Trimming took off 3 bases at V and 0 bases at J, with 8 bases between the two ends. Germline CDR1 MNHNS, CDR2 SASEGT. CDR3 protein: CASSEGGPNTGELFF. The CDR3 nucleotides read TGTGCCAGCAGTGAGGGGGGACCGAACACCGGGGAGCTGTTTTTT.

This clonotype was picked up many times. V is TRBV5-1 and J is TRBJ2-1, with 8 bases matching TRBD2. The J segment lost 1 base and the V segment lost 2 bases, leaving 23 bases of the junction unmatched. CDR3 length: 22 amino acids. The germline V gene has CDR1 SGHRS and CDR2 YFSETQ. The DNA of the CDR3 is TGCGCCAGCAGCTTCCCGGAAAAGGCTTCAACGGGAGGGCCGTTATCCTACAATGAGCAGTTCTTC. Protein: CASSFPEKASTGGPLSYNEQFF.

Turning to this clonotype: At one end, the junction sequence differs from germline, possibly due to a read error. The chain couples TRBV7-7 to TRBJ2-2; TRBD2 matches 14 bases. The CDR3 runs 15 residues. CDR1 and CDR2 from the germline V gene are SSHAT and FNYEAQ (reference sequence). Here the CDR3 reads CASSPTSGGAGELFF. The CDR3 DNA follows: TGTGCTAGCAGCCCGACTAGCGGGGGGGCCGGGGAGCTGTTTTTT. Looking up the rest from reference TRBV7-7 and TRBJ2-2 gives the full variable domain: GAGVSQSPRYKVTKRGQDVTLRCDPISSHATLYWYQQALGQGPEFLTYFNYEAQPDKSGLPSDRFSAERPEGSISTLTIQRTEQRDSAMYRCASSPTSGGAGELFFGEGSRLTVL.

This clonotype was seen ten or more times. CDR3 region: CSVEAGPRGETQYF. The CDR3 nucleotides are TGCAGCGTAGAGGCAGGGCCCCGGGGGGAGACCCAGTACTTC. The V call is TRBV29-1, the J call TRBJ2-5, with a possible D match to TRBD2 (6 bases). Germline V CDR1 and CDR2: SQVTM, ANQGSEA. The CDR3 extends over 14 amino acids. Trimming pared 6 bases from V and 5 bases from J, leaving 19 bases between.